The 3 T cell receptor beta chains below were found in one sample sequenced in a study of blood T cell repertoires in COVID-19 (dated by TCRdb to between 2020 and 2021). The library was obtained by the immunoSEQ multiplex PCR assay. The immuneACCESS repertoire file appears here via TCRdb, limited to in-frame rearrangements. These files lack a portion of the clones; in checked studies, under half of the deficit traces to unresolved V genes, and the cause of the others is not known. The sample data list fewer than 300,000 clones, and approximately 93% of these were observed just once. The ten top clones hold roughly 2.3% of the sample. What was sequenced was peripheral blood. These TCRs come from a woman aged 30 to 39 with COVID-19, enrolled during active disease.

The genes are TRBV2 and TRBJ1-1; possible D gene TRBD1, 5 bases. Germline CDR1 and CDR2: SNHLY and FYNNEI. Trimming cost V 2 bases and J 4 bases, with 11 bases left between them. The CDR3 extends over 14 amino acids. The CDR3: CASSEWGGGTEAFF. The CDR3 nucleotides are TGTGCCAGCAGTGAATGGGGCGGGGGCACTGAAGCTTTCTTT.

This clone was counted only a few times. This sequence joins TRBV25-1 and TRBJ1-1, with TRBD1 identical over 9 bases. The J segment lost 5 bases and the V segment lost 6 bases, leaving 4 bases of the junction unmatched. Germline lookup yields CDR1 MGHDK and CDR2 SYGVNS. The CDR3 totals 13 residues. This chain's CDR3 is CASSQTGGTEAFF. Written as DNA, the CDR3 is TGTGCCAGCAGCCAGACAGGGGGGACTGAAGCTTTCTTT.

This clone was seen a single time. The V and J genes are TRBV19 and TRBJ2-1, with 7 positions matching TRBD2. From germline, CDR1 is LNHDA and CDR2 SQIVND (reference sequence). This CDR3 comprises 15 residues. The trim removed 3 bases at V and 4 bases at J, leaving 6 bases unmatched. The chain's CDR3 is CASSIGRESYNEQFF. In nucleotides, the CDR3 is TGTGCCAGTAGTATTGGGCGGGAGAGTTACAATGAGCAGTTCTTC.